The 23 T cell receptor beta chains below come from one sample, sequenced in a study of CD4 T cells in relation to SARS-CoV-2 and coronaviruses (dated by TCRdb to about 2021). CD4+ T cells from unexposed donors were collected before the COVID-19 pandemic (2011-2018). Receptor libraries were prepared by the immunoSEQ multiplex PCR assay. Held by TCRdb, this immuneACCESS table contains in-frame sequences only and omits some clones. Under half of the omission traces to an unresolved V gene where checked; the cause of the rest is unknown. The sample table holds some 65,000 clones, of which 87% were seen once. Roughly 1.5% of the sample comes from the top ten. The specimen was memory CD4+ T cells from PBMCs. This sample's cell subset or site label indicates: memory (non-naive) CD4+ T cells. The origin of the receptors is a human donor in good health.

The CDR3: CASSTGLLGKTLYEQYF. In DNA form, the CDR3 reads TGTGCCAGCAGCACCGGACTGCTGGGGAAGACCCTATACGAGCAGTACTTC. This chain connects TRBV7-2 to TRBJ2-7; TRBD2 is a possible D gene (5 bases). Trimming took off 5 bases at V and 4 bases at J, with 24 bases between the two ends. The CDR3 is 17 residues long. Germline V gene sequence: CDR1 SGHTA, CDR2 FQGNSA.

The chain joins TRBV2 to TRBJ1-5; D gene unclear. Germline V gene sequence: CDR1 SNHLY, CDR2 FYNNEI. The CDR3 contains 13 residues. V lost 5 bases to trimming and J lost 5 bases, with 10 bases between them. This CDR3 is CASSPDGDQPQHF. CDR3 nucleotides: TGTGCCAGCAGTCCAGACGGAGATCAGCCCCAGCATTTT.

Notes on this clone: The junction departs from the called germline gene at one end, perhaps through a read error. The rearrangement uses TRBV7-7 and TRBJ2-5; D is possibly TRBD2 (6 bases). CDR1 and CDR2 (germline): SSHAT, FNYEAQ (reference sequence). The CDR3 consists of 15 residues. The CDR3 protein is CASSLAAANQETQYF. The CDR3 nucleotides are TGTGCTAGCAGCTTAGCGGCAGCCAACCAAGAGACCCAGTACTTC.

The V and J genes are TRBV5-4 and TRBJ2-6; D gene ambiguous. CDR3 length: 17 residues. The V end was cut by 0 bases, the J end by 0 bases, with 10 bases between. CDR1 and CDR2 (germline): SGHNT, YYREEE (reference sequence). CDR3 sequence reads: CASSLAGSNSGANVLTF. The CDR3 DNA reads TGTGCCAGCAGCTTGGCCGGCTCAAACTCTGGGGCCAACGTCCTGACTTTC.

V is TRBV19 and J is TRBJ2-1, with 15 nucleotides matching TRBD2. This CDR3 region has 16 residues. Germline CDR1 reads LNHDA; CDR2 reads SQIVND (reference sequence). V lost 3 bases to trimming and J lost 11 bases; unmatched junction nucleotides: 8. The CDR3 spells CASSIGFGTSGGKQFF. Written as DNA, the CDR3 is TGTGCCAGTAGTATTGGCTTTGGGACTAGCGGGGGGAAGCAGTTCTTC.

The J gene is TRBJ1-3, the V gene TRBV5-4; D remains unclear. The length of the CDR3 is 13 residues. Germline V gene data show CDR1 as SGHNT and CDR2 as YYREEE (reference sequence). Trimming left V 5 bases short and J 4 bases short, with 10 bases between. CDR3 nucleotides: TGTGCCAGCAGGACTCACATAGGAAACACCATATATTTT. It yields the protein CASRTHIGNTIYF.

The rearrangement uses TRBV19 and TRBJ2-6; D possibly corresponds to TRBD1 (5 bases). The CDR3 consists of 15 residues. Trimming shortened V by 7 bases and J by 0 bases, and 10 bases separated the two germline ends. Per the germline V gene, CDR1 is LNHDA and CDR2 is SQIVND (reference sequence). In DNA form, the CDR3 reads TGTGCCAGTAACGGTAGGGGCTCTGGGGCCAACGTCCTGACTTTC. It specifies CASNGRGSGANVLTF.

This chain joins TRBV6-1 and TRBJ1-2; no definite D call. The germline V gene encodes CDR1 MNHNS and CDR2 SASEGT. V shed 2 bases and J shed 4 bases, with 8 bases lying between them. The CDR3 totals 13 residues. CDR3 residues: CASSEMRGYGYTF. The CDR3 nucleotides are TGTGCCAGCAGTGAAATGAGAGGCTATGGCTACACCTTC.

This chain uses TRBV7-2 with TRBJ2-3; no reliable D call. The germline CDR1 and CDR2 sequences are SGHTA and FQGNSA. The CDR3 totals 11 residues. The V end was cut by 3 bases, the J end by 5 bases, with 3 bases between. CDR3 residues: CASSFGDTQYF. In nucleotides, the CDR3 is TGTGCCAGCAGCTTTGGAGATACGCAGTATTTT.

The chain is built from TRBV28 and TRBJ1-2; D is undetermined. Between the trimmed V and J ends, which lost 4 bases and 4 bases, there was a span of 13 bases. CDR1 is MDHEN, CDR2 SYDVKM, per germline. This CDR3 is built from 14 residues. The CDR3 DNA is TGTGCCAGCAGTTCCCCTGGAACCCGCTATGGCTACACCTTC. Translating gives CASSSPGTRYGYTF.

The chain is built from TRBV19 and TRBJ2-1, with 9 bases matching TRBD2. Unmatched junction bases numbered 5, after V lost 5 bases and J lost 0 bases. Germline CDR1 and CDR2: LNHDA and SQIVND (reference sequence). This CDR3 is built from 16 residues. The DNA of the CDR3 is TGTGCCAGTAGTCCCCTTAGCGGGAGCTCCTACAATGAGCAGTTCTTC. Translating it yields CASSPLSGSSYNEQFF.

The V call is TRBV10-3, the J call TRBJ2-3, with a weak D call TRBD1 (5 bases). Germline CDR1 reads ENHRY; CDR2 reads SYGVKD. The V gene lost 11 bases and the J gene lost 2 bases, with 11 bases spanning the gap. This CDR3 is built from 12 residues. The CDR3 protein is CASRADTDTQYF. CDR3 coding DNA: TGTGCCTCCAGGGCCGACACAGATACGCAGTATTTT.

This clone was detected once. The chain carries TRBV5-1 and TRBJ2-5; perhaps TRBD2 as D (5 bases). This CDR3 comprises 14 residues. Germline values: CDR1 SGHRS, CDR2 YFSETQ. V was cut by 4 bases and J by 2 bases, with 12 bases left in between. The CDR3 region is CASSPRDQQETQYF. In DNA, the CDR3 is TGCGCCAGCAGCCCCCGGGATCAACAAGAGACCCAGTACTTC.

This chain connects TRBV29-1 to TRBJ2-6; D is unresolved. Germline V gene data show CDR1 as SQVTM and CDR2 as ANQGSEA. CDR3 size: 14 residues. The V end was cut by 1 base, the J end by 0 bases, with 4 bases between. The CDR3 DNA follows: TGCAGCGTTGAAGGGGGCTCTGGGGCCAACGTCCTGACTTTC. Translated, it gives CSVEGGSGANVLTF.

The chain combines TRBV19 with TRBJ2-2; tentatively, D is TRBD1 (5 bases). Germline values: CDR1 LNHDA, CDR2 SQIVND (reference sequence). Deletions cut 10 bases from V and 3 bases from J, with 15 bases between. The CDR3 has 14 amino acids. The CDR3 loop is CATHPLGDTGELFF. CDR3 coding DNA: TGTGCCACCCACCCCCTAGGGGACACCGGGGAGCTGTTTTTT.

The CDR3, as DNA: TGTGCCAGCAGCCAAGACGAGGGAGACGGGCAGTTCTTC. This codes for CASSQDEGDGQFF. This rearrangement joins TRBV3-1 (or the pseudogene TRBV3-2) to TRBJ2-1, with D maybe TRBD2 (5 bases). Trimming took off 0 bases at V and 12 bases at J, with 12 bases between the two ends. The CDR3 length is 13 residues. Germline CDR1 and CDR2: LGHDT and YNNKEL (reference sequence).

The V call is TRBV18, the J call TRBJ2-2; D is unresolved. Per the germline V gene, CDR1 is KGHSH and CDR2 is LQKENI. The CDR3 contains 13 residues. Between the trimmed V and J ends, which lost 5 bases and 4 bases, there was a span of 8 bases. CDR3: CASSVGRTGELFF. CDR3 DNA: TGTGCCAGCTCAGTAGGCCGCACCGGGGAGCTGTTTTTT.

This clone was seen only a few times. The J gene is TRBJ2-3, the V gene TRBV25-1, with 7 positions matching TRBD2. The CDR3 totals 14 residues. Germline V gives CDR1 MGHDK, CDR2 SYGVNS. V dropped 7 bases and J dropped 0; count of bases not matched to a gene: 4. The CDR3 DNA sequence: TGTGCCAGCAACCGAGCGGGAAGCACAGATACGCAGTATTTT. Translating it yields CASNRAGSTDTQYF. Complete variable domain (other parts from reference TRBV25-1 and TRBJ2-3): EADIYQTPRYLVIGTGKKITLECSQTMGHDKMYWYQQDPGMELHLIHYSYGVNSTEKGDLSSESTVSRIRTEHFPLTLESARPSHTSQYLCASNRAGSTDTQYFGPGTRLTVL.

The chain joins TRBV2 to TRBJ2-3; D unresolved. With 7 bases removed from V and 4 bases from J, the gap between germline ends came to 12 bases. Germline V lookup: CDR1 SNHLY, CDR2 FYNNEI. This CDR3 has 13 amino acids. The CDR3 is CASTNRSPDTQYF. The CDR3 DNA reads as TGTGCCAGCACAAACCGAAGTCCAGATACGCAGTATTTT.

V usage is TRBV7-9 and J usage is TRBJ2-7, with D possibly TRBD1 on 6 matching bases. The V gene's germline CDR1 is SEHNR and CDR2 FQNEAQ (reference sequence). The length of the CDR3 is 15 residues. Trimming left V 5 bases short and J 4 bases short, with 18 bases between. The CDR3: CASSQGHPTIYEQYF. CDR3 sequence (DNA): TGTGCCAGCAGCCAGGGACACCCGACAATATACGAGCAGTACTTC.

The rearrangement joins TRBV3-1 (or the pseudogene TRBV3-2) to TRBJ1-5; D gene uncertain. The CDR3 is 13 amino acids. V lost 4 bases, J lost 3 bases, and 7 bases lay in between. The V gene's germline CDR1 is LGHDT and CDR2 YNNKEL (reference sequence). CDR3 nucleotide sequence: TGTGCCAGCAGCCGTACACACAATCAGCCCCAGCATTTT. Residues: CASSRTHNQPQHF.

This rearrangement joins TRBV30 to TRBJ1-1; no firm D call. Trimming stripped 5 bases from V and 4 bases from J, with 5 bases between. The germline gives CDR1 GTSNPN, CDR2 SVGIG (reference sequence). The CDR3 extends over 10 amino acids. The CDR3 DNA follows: TGTGCCTGGGGGGTCACTGAAGCTTTCTTT. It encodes CAWGVTEAFF.

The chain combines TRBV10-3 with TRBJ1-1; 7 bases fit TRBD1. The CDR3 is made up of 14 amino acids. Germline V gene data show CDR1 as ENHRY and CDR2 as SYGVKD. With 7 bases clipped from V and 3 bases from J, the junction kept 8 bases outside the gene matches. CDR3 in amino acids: CAIKAYRGHTEAFF. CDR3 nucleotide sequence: TGTGCCATCAAAGCCTACAGGGGACACACTGAAGCTTTCTTT.